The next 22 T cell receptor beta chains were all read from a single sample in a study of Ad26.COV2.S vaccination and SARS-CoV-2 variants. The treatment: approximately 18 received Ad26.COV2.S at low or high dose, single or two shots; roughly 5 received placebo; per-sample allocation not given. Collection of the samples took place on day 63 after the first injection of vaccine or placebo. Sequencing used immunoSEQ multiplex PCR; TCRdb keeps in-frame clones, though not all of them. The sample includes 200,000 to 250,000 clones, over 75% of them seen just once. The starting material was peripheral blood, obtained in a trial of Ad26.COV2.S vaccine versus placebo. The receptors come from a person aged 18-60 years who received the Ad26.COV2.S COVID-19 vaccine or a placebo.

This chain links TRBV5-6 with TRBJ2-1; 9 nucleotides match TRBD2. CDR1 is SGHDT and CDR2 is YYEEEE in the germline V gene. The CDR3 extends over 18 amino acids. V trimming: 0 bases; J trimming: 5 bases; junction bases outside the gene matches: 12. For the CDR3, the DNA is TGTGCCAGCAGCTTGGGGCAACCGGGGCTAGCGGGGAACAATGAGCAGTTCTTC. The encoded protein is CASSLGQPGLAGNNEQFF.

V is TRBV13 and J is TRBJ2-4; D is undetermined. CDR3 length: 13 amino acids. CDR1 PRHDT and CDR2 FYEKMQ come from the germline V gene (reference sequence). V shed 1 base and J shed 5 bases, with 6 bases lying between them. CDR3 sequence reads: CASSLDSQNIQYF. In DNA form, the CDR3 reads TGTGCCAGCAGCTTAGACTCTCAAAACATTCAGTACTTC.

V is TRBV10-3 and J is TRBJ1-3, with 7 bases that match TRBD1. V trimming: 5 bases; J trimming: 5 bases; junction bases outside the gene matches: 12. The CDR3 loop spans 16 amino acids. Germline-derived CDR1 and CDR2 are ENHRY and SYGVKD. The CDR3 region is CAISPTTGDSRNTIYF. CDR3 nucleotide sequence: TGTGCCATCAGTCCGACAACGGGGGACAGCCGAAACACCATATATTTT.

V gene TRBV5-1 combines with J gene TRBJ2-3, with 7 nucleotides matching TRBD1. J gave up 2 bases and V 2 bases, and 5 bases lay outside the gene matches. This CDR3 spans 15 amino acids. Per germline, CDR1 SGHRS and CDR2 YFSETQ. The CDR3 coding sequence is TGCGCCAGCAGCTTCCAGGGGGTCCCCACAGATACGCAGTATTTT. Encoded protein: CASSFQGVPTDTQYF.

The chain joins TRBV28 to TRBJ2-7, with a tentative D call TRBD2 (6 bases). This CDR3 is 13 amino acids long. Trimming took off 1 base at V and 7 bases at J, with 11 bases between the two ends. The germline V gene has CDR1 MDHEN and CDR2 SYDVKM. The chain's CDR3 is CASSLFGAGEQYF. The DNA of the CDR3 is TGTGCCAGCAGTTTATTCGGGGCGGGGGAGCAGTACTTC.

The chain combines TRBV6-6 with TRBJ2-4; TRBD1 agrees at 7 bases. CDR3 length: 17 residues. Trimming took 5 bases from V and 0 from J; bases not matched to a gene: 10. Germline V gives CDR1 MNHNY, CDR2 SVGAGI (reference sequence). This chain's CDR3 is CASSPAQGILAKNIQYF. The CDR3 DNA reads TGTGCCAGCAGTCCGGCACAGGGGATACTAGCCAAAAACATTCAGTACTTC.

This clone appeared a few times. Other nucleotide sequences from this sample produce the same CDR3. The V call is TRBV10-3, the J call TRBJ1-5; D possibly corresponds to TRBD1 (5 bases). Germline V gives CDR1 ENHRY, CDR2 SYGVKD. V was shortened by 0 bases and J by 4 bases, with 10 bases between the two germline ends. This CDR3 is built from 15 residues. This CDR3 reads CAISESGGGNQPQHF. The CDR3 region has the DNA TGTGCCATCAGTGAGTCCGGGGGTGGGAATCAGCCCCAGCATTTT.

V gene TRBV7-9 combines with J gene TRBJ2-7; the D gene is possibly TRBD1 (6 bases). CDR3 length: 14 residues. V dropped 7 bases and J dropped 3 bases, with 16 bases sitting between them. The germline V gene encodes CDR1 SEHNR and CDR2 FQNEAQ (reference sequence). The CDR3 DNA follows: TGTGCCAGCACCCTTAGGGGGTCTATCTACGAGCAGTACTTC. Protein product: CASTLRGSIYEQYF.

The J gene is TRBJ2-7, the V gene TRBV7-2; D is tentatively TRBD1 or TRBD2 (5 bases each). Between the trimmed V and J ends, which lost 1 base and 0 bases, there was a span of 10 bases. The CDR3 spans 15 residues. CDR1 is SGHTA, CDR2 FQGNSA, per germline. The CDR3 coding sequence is TGTGCCAGCAGCTTAGAATGGGGGAGCTCCTACGAGCAGTACTTC. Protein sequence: CASSLEWGSSYEQYF.

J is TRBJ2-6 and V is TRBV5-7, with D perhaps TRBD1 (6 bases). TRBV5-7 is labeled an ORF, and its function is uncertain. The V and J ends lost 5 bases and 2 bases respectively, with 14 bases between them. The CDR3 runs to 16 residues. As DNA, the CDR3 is TGTGCCAGCAGTTTTATACAGGGCGCTGGGGCCAACGTCCTGACTTTC. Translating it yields CASSFIQGAGANVLTF.

The CDR3 DNA sequence: TGTGCCAGCAGTTCGCTCGGGACGGCCTATGGCTACACCTTC. Its translation is CASSSLGTAYGYTF. The genes are TRBV27 and TRBJ1-2, with D perhaps TRBD1 (5 bases). This CDR3 contains 14 residues. CDR1 MNHEY and CDR2 SMNVEV come from the germline V gene (reference sequence). Deletions cut 4 bases from V and 4 bases from J, with 13 bases between.

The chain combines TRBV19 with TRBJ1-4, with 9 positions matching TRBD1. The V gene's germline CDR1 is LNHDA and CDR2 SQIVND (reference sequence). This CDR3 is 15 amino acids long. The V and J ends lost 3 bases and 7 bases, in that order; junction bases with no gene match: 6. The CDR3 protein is CASSIDRGSSEKLFF. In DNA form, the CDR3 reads TGTGCCAGTAGTATTGACAGGGGGAGTAGTGAAAAACTGTTTTTT.

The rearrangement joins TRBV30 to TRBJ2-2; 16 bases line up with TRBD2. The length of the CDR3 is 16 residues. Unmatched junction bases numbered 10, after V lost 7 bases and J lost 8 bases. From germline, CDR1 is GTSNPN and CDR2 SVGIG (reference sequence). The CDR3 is CASSGLAGGPAGELFF. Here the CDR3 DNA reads TGTGCCTCGTCGGGACTAGCGGGAGGGCCGGCAGGGGAGCTGTTTTTT. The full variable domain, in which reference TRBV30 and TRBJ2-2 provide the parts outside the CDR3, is SQTIHQWPATLVQPVGSPLSLECTVEGTSNPNLYWYRQAAGRGLQLLFYSVGIGQISSEVPQNLSASRPQDRQFILSSKKLLLSDSGFYLCASSGLAGGPAGELFFGEGSRLTVL.

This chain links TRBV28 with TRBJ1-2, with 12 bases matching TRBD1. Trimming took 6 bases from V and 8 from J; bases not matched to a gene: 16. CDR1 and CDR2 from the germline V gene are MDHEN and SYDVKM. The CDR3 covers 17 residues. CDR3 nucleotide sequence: TGTGCCAGCAGACTCCGGGACAGGGGGCTTGATGAGGTGGGCTACACCTTC. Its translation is CASRLRDRGLDEVGYTF.

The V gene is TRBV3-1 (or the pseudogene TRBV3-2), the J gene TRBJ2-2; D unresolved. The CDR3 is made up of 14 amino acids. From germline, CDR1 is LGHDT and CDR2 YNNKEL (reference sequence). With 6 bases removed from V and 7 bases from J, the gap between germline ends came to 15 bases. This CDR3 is CASRPRRLYGELFF. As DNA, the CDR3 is TGTGCCAGCAGACCTCGGCGCCTTTACGGGGAGCTGTTTTTT.

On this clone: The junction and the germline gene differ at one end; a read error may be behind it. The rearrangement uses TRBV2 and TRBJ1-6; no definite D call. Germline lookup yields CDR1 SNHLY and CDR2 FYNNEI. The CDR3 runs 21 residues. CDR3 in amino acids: CASSATEAMFFSGSNNSPLHF. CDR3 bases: TGTGCCAGCAGTGCGACCGAGGCTATGTTTTTCTCGGGCTCCAATAATTCACCCCTCCACTTT.

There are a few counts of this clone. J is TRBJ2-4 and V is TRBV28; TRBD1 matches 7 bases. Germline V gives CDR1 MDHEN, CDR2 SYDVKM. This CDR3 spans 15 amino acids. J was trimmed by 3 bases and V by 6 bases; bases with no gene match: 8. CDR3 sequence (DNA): TGTGCCAGCAGAACTACAGGGGCCCTCAAAAACATTCAGTACTTC. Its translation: CASRTTGALKNIQYF.

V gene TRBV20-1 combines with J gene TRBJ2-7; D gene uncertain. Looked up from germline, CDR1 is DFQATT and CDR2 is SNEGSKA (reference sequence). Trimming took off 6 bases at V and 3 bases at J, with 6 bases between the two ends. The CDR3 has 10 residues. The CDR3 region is CSAGNYEQYF. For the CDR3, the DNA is TGCAGTGCCGGTAACTACGAGCAGTACTTC.

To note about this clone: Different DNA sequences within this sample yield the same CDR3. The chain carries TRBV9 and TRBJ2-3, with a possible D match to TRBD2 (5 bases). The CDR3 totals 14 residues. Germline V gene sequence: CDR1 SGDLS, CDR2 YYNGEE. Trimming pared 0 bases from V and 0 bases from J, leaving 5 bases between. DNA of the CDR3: TGTGCCAGCAGCGTAGGCGGGAGCACAGATACGCAGTATTTT. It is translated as CASSVGGSTDTQYF.

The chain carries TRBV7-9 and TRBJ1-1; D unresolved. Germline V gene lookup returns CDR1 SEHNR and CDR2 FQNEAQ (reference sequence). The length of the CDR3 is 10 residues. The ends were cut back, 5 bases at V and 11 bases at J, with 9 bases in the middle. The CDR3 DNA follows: TGTGCCAGCAGCATCTTCCGGGCTTTCTTT. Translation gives CASSIFRAFF.

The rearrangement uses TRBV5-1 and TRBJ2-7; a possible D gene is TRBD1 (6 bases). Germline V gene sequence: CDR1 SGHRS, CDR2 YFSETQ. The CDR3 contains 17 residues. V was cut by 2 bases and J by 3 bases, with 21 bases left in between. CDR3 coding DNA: TGCGCCAGCAGCTTTGGTAGCCCTCAGGGGCCTTTCTACGAGCAGTACTTC. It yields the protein CASSFGSPQGPFYEQYF.

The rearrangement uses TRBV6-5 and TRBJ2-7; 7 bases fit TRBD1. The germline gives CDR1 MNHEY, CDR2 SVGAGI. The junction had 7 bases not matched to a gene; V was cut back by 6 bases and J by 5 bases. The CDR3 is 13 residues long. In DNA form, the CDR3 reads TGTGCCAGCAGCAGACAGGGAAAGAACGAGCAGTACTTC. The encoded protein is CASSRQGKNEQYF.